This T cell receptor (beta chain) is drawn from a study of cytomegalovirus exposure and HLA in healthy donors. The protocol was immunoSEQ multiplex PCR, while the TCRdb copy is restricted to in-frame clones and leaves out a portion. The sample carries 50,000 to 65,000 clones, 75% to 90% recorded once. The sequence came from a woman aged 18-29 years in good health and CMV-seronegative. The sequenced material came from PBMCs.

Here the CDR3 DNA reads TGTGCCAGCAGTACGTATCCAGGGGAAGGAAGACAGCCCCAGCATTTT. Translated: CASSTYPGEGRQPQHF. The genes are TRBV28 and TRBJ1-5, with D tentatively TRBD1 (6 bases). The V end lost 5 bases, the J end lost 7 bases, and 21 bases lay between the germline ends. The CDR3 consists of 16 residues. Germline CDR1 reads MDHEN; CDR2 reads SYDVKM. The variable domain in full, completed from reference TRBV28 and TRBJ1-5, reads DVKVTQSSRYLVKRTGEKVFLECVQDMDHENMFWYRQDPGLGLRLIYFSYDVKMKEKGDIPEGYSVSREKKERFSLILESASTNQTSMYLCASSTYPGEGRQPQHFGDGTRLSIL.